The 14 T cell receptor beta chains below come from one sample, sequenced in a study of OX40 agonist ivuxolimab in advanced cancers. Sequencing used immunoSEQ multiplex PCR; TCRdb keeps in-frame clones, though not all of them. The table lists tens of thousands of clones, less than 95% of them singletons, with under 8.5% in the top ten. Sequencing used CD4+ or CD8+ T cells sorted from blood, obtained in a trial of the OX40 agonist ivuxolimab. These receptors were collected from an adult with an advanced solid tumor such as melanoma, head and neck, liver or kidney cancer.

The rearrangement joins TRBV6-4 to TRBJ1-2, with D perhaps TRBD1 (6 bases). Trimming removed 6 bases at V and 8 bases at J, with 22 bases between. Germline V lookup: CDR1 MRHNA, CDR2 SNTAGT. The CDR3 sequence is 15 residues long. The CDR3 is CASSAPPPPGEGYTF. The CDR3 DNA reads TGTGCCAGCAGCGCGCCACCCCCCCCAGGGGAGGGCTACACCTTC.

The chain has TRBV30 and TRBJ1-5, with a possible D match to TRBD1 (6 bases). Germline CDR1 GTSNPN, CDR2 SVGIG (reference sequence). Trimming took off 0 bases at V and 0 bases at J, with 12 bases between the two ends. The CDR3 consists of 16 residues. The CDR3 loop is CAWSVLGGVSNQPQHF. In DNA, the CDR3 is TGTGCCTGGAGTGTACTAGGGGGGGTTAGCAATCAGCCCCAGCATTTT.

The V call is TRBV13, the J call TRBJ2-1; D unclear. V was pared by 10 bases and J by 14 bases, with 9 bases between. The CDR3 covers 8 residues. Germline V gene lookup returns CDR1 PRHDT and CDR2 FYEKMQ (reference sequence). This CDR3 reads CATSTEFF. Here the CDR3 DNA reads TGTGCCACCTCGACTGAGTTCTTC.

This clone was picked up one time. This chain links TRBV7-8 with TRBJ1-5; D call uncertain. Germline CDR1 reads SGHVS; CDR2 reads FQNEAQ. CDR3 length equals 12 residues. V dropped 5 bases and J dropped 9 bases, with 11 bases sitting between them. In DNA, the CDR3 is TGTGCCAGCAGCCTCCCGGTAGGGCCCCAGCATTTT. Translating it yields CASSLPVGPQHF.

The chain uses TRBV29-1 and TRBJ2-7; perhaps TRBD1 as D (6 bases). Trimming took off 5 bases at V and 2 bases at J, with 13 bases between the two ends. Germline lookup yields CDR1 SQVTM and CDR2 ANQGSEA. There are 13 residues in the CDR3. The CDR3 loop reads CSVLDGDTYEQYF. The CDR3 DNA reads TGCAGCGTTCTGGACGGGGACACCTACGAGCAGTACTTC.

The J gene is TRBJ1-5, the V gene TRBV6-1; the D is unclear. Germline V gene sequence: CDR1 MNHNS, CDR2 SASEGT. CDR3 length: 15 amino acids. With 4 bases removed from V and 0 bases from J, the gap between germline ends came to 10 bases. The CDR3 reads CASSVEGYSNQPQHF. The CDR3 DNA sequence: TGTGCCAGCAGTGTGGAGGGATATAGCAATCAGCCCCAGCATTTT.

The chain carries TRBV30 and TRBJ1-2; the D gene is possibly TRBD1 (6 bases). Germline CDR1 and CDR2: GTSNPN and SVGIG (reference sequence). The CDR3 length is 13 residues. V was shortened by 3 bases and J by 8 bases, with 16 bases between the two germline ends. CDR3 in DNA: TGTGCCTGGAGCCACGAAGGGGGTGGAGGCTACACCTTC. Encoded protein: CAWSHEGGGGYTF.

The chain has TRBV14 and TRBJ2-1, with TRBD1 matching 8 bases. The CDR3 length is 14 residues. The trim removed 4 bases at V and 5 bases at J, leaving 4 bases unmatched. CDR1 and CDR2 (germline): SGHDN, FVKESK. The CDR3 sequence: CASSRTGLNNEQFF. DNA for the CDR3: TGTGCCAGCAGCCGGACAGGGCTGAACAATGAGCAGTTCTTC. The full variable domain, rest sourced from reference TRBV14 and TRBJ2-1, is EAGVTQFPSHSVIEKGQTVTLRCDPISGHDNLYWYRRVMGKEIKFLLHFVKESKQDESGMPNNRFLAERTGGTYSTLKVQPAELEDSGVYFCASSRTGLNNEQFFGPGTRLTVL.

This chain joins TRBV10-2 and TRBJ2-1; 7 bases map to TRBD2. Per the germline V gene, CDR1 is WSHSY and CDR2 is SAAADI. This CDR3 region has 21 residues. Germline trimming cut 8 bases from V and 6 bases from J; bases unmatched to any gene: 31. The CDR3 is CASDFRLRYPGLRIACNEQFF. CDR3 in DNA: TGCGCCAGCGATTTCCGTCTTCGGTACCCGGGACTACGGATAGCCTGCAATGAGCAGTTCTTC.

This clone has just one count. CDR3 loop: CASNGGGENEQFF. CDR3 sequence (DNA): TGTGCCAGCAACGGGGGCGGAGAGAATGAGCAGTTCTTC. V is TRBV7-9 and J is TRBJ2-1; TRBD1 or TRBD2 may be the D gene (6 bases each). CDR1 and CDR2 (germline): SEHNR, FQNEAQ (reference sequence). This CDR3 has 13 residues. V lost 7 bases and J lost 7, with 14 bases in between.

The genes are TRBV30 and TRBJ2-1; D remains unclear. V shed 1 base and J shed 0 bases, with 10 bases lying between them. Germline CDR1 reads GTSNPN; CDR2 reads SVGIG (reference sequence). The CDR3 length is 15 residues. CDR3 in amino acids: CAWSAGSSSYNEQFF. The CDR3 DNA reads TGTGCCTGGAGTGCCGGCTCAAGCTCCTACAATGAGCAGTTCTTC. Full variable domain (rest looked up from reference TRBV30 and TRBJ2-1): SQTIHQWPATLVQPVGSPLSLECTVEGTSNPNLYWYRQAAGRGLQLLFYSVGIGQISSEVPQNLSASRPQDRQFILSSKKLLLSDSGFYLCAWSAGSSSYNEQFFGPGTRLTVL.

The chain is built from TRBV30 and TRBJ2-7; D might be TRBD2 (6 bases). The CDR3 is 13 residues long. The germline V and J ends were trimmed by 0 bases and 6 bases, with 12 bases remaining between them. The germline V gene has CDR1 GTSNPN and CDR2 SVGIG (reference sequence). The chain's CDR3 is CAWSVQAGSEQYV. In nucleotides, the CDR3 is TGTGCCTGGAGTGTACAGGCCGGGAGCGAGCAGTACGTC.

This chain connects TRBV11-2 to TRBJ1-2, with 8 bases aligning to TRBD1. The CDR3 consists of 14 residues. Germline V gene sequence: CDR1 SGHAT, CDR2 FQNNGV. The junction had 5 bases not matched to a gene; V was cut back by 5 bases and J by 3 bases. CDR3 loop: CASSTTTGDYGYTF. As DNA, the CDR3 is TGTGCCAGCAGCACCACGACAGGGGACTATGGCTACACCTTC.

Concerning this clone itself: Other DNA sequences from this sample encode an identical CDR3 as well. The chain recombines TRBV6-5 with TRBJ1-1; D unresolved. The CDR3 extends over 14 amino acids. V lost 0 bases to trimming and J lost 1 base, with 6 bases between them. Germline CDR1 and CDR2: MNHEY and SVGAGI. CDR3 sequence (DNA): TGTGCCAGCAGTTACTCCCAAGGGAACACTGAAGCTTTCTTT. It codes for CASSYSQGNTEAFF.